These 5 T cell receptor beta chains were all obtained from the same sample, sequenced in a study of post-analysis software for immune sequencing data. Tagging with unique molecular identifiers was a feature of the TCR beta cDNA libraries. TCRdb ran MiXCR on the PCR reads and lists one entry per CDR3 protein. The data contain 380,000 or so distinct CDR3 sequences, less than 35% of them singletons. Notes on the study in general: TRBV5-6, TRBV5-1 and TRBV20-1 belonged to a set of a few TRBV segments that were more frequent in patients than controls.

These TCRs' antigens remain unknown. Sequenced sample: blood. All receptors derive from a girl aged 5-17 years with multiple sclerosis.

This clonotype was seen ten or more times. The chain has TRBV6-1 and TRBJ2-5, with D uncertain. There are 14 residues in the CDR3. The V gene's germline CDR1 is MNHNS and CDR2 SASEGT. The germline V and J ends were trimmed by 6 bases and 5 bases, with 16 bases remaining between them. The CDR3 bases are TGTGCCAGCAGGTCTAATGCCGGGCGGGAGACCCAGTACTTC. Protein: CASRSNAGRETQYF.

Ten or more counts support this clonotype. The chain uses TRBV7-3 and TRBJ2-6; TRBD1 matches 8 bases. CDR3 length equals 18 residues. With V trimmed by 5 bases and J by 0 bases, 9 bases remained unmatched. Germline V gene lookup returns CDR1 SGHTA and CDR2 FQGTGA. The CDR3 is CASSPTGQAISGANVLTF. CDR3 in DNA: TGTGCCAGCAGCCCCACGGGACAGGCCATCTCTGGGGCCAACGTCCTGACTTTC.

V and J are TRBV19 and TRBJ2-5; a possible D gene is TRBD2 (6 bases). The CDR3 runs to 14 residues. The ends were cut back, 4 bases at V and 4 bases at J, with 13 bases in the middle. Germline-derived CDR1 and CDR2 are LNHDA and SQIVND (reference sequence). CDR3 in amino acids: CASSTGTFGETQYF. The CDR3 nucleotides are TGTGCCAGTAGTACAGGGACTTTCGGAGAGACCCAGTACTTC.

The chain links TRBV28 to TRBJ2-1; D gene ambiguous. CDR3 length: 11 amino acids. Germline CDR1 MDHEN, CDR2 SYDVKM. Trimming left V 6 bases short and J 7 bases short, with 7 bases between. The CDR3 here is CASRGWNEQFF. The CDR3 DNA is TGTGCCAGCAGGGGCTGGAATGAGCAGTTCTTC.

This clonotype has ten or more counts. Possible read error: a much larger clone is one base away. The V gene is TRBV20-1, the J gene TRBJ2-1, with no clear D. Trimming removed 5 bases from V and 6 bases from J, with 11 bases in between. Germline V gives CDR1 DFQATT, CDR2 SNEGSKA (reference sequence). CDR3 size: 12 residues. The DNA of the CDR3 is TGCAGTGCTCCCCTCGTATGCAATGAGCAGTTCTTC. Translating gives CSAPLVCNEQFF.